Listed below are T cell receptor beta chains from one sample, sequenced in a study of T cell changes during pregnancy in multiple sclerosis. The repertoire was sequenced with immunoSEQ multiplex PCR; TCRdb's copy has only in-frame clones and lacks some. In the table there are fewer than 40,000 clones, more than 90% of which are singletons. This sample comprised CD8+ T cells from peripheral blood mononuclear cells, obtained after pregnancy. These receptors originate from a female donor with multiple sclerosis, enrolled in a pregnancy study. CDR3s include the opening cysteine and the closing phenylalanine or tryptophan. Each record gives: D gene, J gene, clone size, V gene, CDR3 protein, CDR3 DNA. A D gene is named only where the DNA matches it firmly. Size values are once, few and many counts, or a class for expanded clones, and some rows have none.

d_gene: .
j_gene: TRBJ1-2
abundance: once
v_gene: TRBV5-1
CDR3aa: CASSLRGGMEGYTF
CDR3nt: TGCGCCAGCAGCCTTCGTGGAGGGATGGAAGGCTACACCTTC

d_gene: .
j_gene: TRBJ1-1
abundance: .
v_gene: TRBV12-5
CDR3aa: CASGIGTEAFF
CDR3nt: TGTGCTAGTGGGATCGGTACTGAAGCTTTCTTT

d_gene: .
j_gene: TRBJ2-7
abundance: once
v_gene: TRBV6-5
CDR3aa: CASSYLDGSSYEQYF
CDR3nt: TGTGCCAGCAGTTACTTGGACGGGAGCTCCTACGAGCAGTACTTC

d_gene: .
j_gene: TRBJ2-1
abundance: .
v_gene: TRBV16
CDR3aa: CASSQSGVGNEQFF
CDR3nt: TGTGCCAGCAGCCAATCGGGAGTAGGCAATGAGCAGTTCTTC

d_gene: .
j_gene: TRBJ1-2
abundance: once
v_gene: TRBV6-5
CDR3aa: CASSRSGGNYGYTF
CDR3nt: TGTGCCAGCAGCCGCAGCGGGGGGAACTATGGCTACACCTTC

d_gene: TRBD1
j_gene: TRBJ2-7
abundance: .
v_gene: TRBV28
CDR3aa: CASRLRRGTGPYEQYF
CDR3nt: TGTGCCAGCAGGCTACGCCGTGGGACAGGGCCCTACGAGCAGTACTTC

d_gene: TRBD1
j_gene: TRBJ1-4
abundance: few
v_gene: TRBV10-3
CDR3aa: CAAQGQGEKLFF
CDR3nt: TGTGCCGCCCAGGGACAGGGTGAAAAACTGTTTTTT

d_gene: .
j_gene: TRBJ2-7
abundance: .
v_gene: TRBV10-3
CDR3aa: CAISESVMVQTGALIPSYEQYF
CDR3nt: TGTGCCATCAGTGAGTCGGTCATGGTCCAGACAGGAGCCCTAATCCCCTCCTACGAGCAGTACTTC

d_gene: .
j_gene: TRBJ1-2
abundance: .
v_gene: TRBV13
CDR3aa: CASSLALDSSNYGYTF
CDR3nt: TGTGCCAGCAGCTTAGCCCTCGACAGCTCTAACTATGGCTACACCTTC

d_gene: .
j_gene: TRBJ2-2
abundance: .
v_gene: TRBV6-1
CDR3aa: CASSDKNTGELFF
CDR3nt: TGTGCCAGCAGTGATAAGAACACCGGGGAGCTGTTTTTT

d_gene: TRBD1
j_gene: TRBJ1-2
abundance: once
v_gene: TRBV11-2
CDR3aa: CASSLRQGSGYTF
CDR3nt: TGTGCCAGCAGCTTAAGACAGGGATCTGGCTACACCTTC

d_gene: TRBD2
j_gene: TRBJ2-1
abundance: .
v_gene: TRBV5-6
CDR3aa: CASSSTRTSGSYNEQFF
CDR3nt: TGTGCCAGCAGCTCTACCAGGACTAGCGGCTCCTACAATGAGCAGTTCTTC

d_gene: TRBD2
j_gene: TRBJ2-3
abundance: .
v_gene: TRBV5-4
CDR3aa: CASSRREGHADTQYF
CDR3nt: TGTGCCAGCAGCAGACGGGAGGGCCACGCAGATACGCAGTATTTT

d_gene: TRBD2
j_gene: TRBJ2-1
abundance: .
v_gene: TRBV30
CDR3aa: CAWRPGVHLRLAGAHNEQFF
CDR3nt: TGTGCCTGGAGGCCTGGAGTCCACCTCCGACTAGCGGGGGCCCACAATGAGCAGTTCTTC

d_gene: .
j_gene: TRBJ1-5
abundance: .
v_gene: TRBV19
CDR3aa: CASGTDGGGQRPQHF
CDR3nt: TGTGCCAGTGGGACGGATGGGGGGGGTCAGCGGCCCCAGCATTTT

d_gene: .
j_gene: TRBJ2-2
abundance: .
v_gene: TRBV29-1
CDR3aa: CSVGRGGELFF
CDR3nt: TGCAGCGTGGGGCGGGGCGGGGAGCTGTTTTTT

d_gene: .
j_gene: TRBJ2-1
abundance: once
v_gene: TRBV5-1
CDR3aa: CASSLFGYNEQFF
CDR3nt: TGCGCCAGCAGCTTGTTCGGCTACAATGAGCAGTTCTTC

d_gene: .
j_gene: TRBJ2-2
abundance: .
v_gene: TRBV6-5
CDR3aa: CASSSDQGSLGELFF
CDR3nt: TGTGCCAGCAGTAGCGATCAGGGATCCCTCGGGGAGCTGTTTTTT

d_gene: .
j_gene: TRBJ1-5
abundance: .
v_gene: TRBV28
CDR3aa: CASSLRGAQQPQHF
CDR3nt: TGTGCCAGCAGTTTGCGGGGGGCCCAACAGCCCCAGCATTTT

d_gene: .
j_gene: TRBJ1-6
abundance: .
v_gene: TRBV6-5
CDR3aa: CASSWQGGIDSPLHF
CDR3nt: TGTGCCAGCAGTTGGCAGGGTGGTATAGATTCACCCCTCCACTTT